The 29 T cell receptor beta chains given below trace back to one sample, sequenced in a study of regulatory T cells in long-lasting Graves disease. Time point noted: newly diagnosed GD, antithyroid drugs for less than 3 months. PBMC-derived RNA was used for the TCR library. Construction of the TCR beta libraries employed iRepertoire HTBI primers in conjunction with Arm-PCR of CDR3 regions. Via MiXCR, TCRdb re-called the multiplex PCR reads, giving one row per CDR3 protein. The sample consists of about 430,000 distinct CDR3 sequences, over 14% of them appearing once. This same sample was also taken into another study, of T cells in Graves' hyperthyroidism and ophthalmopathy.

This sample comprised peripheral blood mononuclear cells (PBMCs), obtained at new diagnosis, from a patient treated with antithyroid drugs. These receptors were collected from a woman in her thirties or forties with Graves disease.

At least ten counts were recorded for this clonotype. The V call is TRBV5-5, the J call TRBJ2-2; 8 positions agree with TRBD2. This CDR3 is 17 amino acids long. CDR1 is SGHKS, CDR2 YYEKEE, per germline (reference sequence). With 0 bases clipped from V and 0 bases from J, the junction kept 4 bases outside the gene matches. The CDR3 is CASSLARLASNTGELFF. The CDR3 DNA reads TGTGCCAGCAGCTTGGCACGACTAGCGTCGAACACCGGGGAGCTGTTTTTT. Based on the CDR3 plus reference TRBV5-5 and TRBJ2-2, the full variable domain is DAGVTQSPTHLIKTRGQQVTLRCSPISGHKSVSWYQQVLGQGPQFIFQYYEKEERGRGNFPDRFSARQFPNYSSELNVNALLLGDSALYLCASSLARLASNTGELFFGEGSRLTVL.

Many counts were recorded for this clonotype. The chain links TRBV5-1 to TRBJ2-7; D may be TRBD2 (6 bases). Trimming removed 1 base from V and 3 bases from J, with 8 bases in between. The CDR3 loop spans 13 amino acids. Germline V gene sequence: CDR1 SGHRS, CDR2 YFSETQ. CDR3 protein: CASSLWGDYEQYF. In DNA form, the CDR3 reads TGCGCCAGCAGCTTGTGGGGGGACTACGAGCAGTACTTC.

This clonotype has a count of ten or more. V and J are TRBV12-3 or TRBV12-4 and TRBJ1-2; 10 nucleotides match TRBD1. The CDR3 loop spans 14 amino acids. The J segment lost 3 bases and the V segment lost 4 bases, leaving 2 bases of the junction unmatched. As DNA, the CDR3 is TGTGCCAGCAGTTCCGGGACAGGGGACTATGGCTACACCTTC. Amino acids: CASSSGTGDYGYTF.

This clonotype showed up many times. This chain uses TRBV18 with TRBJ2-7; D unresolved. Per germline, CDR1 KGHSH and CDR2 LQKENI. The CDR3 spans 16 residues. Trimming shortened V by 2 bases and J by 2 bases, and 16 bases separated the two germline ends. The CDR3 nucleotides are TGTGCCAGCTCACCATCGAGAGAGGTTGCCACCTACGAGCAGTACTTC. Translated: CASSPSREVATYEQYF.

The chain is built from TRBV19 and TRBJ1-2, with D maybe TRBD1 (5 bases). CDR1 and CDR2 (germline): LNHDA, SQIVND (reference sequence). This CDR3 contains 14 residues. V gave up 2 bases and J gave up 2 bases, with 9 bases separating them. In nucleotides, the CDR3 is TGTGCCAGTAGTATACCAGGGAGGAACTATGGCTACACCTTC. Translating it yields CASSIPGRNYGYTF.

This clonotype was counted at least ten times. V is TRBV7-9 and J is TRBJ2-7, with 11 nucleotides matching TRBD1. This CDR3 is built from 15 residues. Germline CDR1 is SEHNR and CDR2 is FQNEAQ (reference sequence). With 5 bases clipped from V and 3 bases from J, the junction kept 6 bases outside the gene matches. As DNA, the CDR3 is TGTGCCAGCAGCCCCCGGACAGGGGGCTTCTACGAGCAGTACTTC. The encoded protein is CASSPRTGGFYEQYF.

This clonotype was counted only a few times. The junction shows a germline mismatch at one end, possibly a read error. The genes are TRBV7-8 and TRBJ1-1; 8 bases agree with TRBD1. In germline, CDR1 is SGHVS, CDR2 FQNEAQ. This CDR3 region has 16 residues. The CDR3 nucleotides read TGTGCCGGCAGCTTAGGTTCCAGGGGGCGCGACACTGAAGCTTTCTTT. It yields the protein CAGSLGSRGRDTEAFF.

This chain connects TRBV12-3 or TRBV12-4 to TRBJ1-6, with 9 bases fitting TRBD1. The CDR3 extends over 15 amino acids. The junction had 7 bases not matched to a gene; V was cut back by 4 bases and J by 9 bases. In nucleotides, the CDR3 is TGTGCCAGCAGTTCCCTACAGGGGGCCGGTTCACCCCTCCACTTT. This codes for CASSSLQGAGSPLHF.

This clonotype was picked up many times. The rearrangement uses TRBV2 and TRBJ1-1; D is perhaps TRBD1 (6 bases). Germline loops: CDR1 SNHLY, CDR2 FYNNEI. CDR3 length: 16 amino acids. Trimming took 1 base from V and 0 from J, leaving 12 bases between them. CDR3 residues: CASSEVAGVMNTEAFF. CDR3 coding DNA: TGTGCCAGCAGTGAAGTGGCAGGGGTAATGAACACTGAAGCTTTCTTT.

A single count supports this clonotype. The CDR3: CASSPPPGNTIYF. DNA of the CDR3: TGTGCCAGCAGCCCGCCCCCTGGAAACACCATATATTTT. This rearrangement joins TRBV9 to TRBJ1-3; no firm D call. V shed 4 bases and J shed 2 bases, with 7 bases lying between them. CDR3 length: 13 amino acids. CDR1 and CDR2 from the germline V gene are SGDLS and YYNGEE.

This clonotype occurred many times. This chain uses TRBV7-2 with TRBJ1-2; no definite D call. This CDR3 is built from 14 residues. Per germline, CDR1 SGHTA and CDR2 FQGNSA. Deletions cut 5 bases from V and 4 bases from J, with 14 bases between. The CDR3 protein is CASSPTAGGYGYTF. DNA for the CDR3: TGTGCCAGCAGCCCTACCGCTGGAGGCTATGGCTACACCTTC.

The chain carries TRBV7-6 and TRBJ2-3; the match to TRBD2 covers 12 bases. CDR3 length equals 19 residues. Trimming at V came to 6 bases and at J to 3 bases, leaving 16 bases not matched to a gene. Germline CDR1 SGHVS, CDR2 FNYEAQ. The CDR3 loop is CASSRQGELAGGRTDTQYF. The CDR3 bases are TGTGCCAGCAGTAGACAGGGGGAACTAGCGGGAGGAAGGACAGATACGCAGTATTTT.

This clonotype was seen ten or more times. The V and J genes are TRBV7-8 and TRBJ2-3; D could derive from TRBD1 or TRBD2 (5 bases each). The V gene lost 1 base and the J gene lost 0 bases, with 17 bases spanning the gap. Germline values: CDR1 SGHVS, CDR2 FQNEAQ. The CDR3 runs 18 residues. CDR3 sequence: CASSLGIGTTSSTDTQYF. The CDR3 DNA reads TGTGCCAGCAGCTTAGGGATTGGGACGACTTCTAGCACAGATACGCAGTATTTT. The whole variable domain, filled in from reference TRBV7-8 and TRBJ2-3, reads GAGVSQSPRYKVAKRGQDVALRCDPISGHVSLFWYQQALGQGPEFLTYFQNEAQLDKSGLPSDRFFAERPEGSVSTLKIQRTQQEDSAVYLCASSLGIGTTSSTDTQYFGPGTRLTVL.

The V call is TRBV11-2, the J call TRBJ1-1, with TRBD1 identical over 7 bases. This CDR3 region has 17 residues. V shed 4 bases, J shed 7 bases, and the junction held 18 bases outside the gene matches. Germline values: CDR1 SGHAT, CDR2 FQNNGV. CDR3 in amino acids: CASSSPRLTTGRSEAFF. The DNA of the CDR3 is TGTGCCAGCAGCTCCCCCCGACTAACGACAGGGCGTAGTGAAGCTTTCTTT.

This clonotype turned up a few times. The rearrangement joins TRBV5-1 to TRBJ2-7, with 10 bases identical to TRBD2. The CDR3 covers 14 residues. Germline-derived CDR1 and CDR2 are SGHRS and YFSETQ. The junction had 4 bases not matched to a gene; V was cut back by 2 bases and J by 5 bases. This CDR3 is CASSFLAGAHEQYF. Here the CDR3 DNA reads TGCGCCAGCAGCTTTCTAGCGGGAGCCCACGAGCAGTACTTC.

V usage is TRBV9 and J usage is TRBJ1-5, with 11 bases fitting TRBD1. CDR3 size: 14 residues. V was pared by 3 bases and J by 7 bases, with 3 bases of the junction left unmatched. The germline V gene encodes CDR1 SGDLS and CDR2 YYNGEE. The CDR3 region has the DNA TGTGCCAGCAGCGGGGGGGACAGGGGGCAGCCCCAGCATTTT. Encoded protein: CASSGGDRGQPQHF.

This clonotype appeared a few times. The V gene is TRBV3-1, the J gene TRBJ2-7; 7 bases are shared with TRBD2. Trimming at V came to 1 base and at J to 0 bases, leaving 6 bases not matched to a gene. The germline V gene encodes CDR1 LGHDT and CDR2 YNNKEL (reference sequence). CDR3 length: 16 residues. The CDR3 region has the DNA TGTGCCAGCAGCCAAGGGGGGACTACTAGCTCCTACGAGCAGTACTTC. This codes for CASSQGGTTSSYEQYF.

This clonotype has at least ten counts. The chain is built from TRBV11-3 and TRBJ1-5, with 8 bases that match TRBD1. V gave up 1 base and J gave up 7 bases; unmatched junction bases: 9. There are 16 residues in the CDR3. Germline CDR1 is SGHNT and CDR2 is YENEEA. CDR3 residues: CASSLASDRAKQPQHF. The CDR3 nucleotides are TGTGCCAGCAGCTTAGCCTCGGACAGGGCGAAGCAGCCCCAGCATTTT.

This clonotype was detected a few times. V is TRBV5-1 and J is TRBJ2-2; 8 nucleotides align to TRBD1. This CDR3 region has 14 residues. Germline trimming cut 4 bases from V and 7 bases from J; bases unmatched to any gene: 6. The germline V gene encodes CDR1 SGHRS and CDR2 YFSETQ. DNA for the CDR3: TGCGCCAGCAGCACCGGACAGGGAAACGGGGAGCTGTTTTTT. As protein: CASSTGQGNGELFF.

This clonotype has just a few counts. The V and J genes are TRBV18 and TRBJ1-2; the D is unclear. The V gene's germline CDR1 is KGHSH and CDR2 LQKENI. This CDR3 has 15 amino acids. Trimming left V 2 bases short and J 5 bases short, with 15 bases between. The CDR3 sequence is CASSPRAESGYGYTF. Written as DNA, the CDR3 is TGTGCCAGCTCACCAAGGGCAGAGAGTGGTTATGGCTACACCTTC.

This clonotype was counted a few times. This rearrangement joins TRBV29-1 to TRBJ2-7; no definite D call. The CDR3 sequence is 14 residues long. V was shortened by 2 bases and J by 2 bases, with 13 bases between the two germline ends. CDR1 SQVTM and CDR2 ANQGSEA come from the germline V gene. This CDR3 is CSVEMTEHPYEQYF. CDR3 coding DNA: TGCAGCGTTGAAATGACGGAGCACCCCTACGAGCAGTACTTC.

This clonotype was counted ten times or more. The CDR3 reads CASSWGLAGATDTQYF. In nucleotides, the CDR3 is TGTGCCAGCAGCTGGGGACTAGCGGGAGCGACAGATACGCAGTATTTT. The chain carries TRBV7-9 and TRBJ2-3; 14 nucleotides line up with TRBD2. The CDR3 has 16 amino acids. V dropped 4 bases and J dropped 3; count of bases not matched to a gene: 3. The germline V gene has CDR1 SEHNR and CDR2 FQNEAQ (reference sequence).

This clonotype was seen a few times. The chain recombines TRBV6-1 with TRBJ1-4; 7 bases are a match to TRBD1. From germline, CDR1 is MNHNS and CDR2 SASEGT. The V segment lost 7 bases and the J segment 8 bases; nucleotides outside the gene matches: 13. This CDR3 comprises 15 residues. In nucleotides, the CDR3 is TGTGCCAGCACTCCTCGCTACAGGGGACGGGAAAAACTGTTTTTT. Translation gives CASTPRYRGREKLFF.

The J gene is TRBJ1-5, the V gene TRBV27, with a tentative D call TRBD1 (5 bases). Germline loops: CDR1 MNHEY, CDR2 SMNVEV (reference sequence). The CDR3 covers 14 residues. Trimming left V 3 bases short and J 3 bases short, with 9 bases between. The CDR3 bases are TGTGCCAGCAGTTTCGGGGCGGACAATCAGCCCCAGCATTTT. Residues: CASSFGADNQPQHF.

This clonotype was recorded at least ten times. This chain links TRBV28 with TRBJ1-4; D perhaps matches TRBD1 (6 bases). In germline, CDR1 is MDHEN, CDR2 SYDVKM. The CDR3 totals 15 residues. Trimming pared 5 bases from V and 4 bases from J, leaving 14 bases between. This CDR3 reads CASSPRGLGNEKLFF. CDR3 DNA sequence: TGTGCCAGCAGTCCCAGGGGTCTTGGTAATGAAAAACTGTTTTTT.

There are many counts of this clonotype. The V and J genes are TRBV11-2 and TRBJ2-7, with 9 bases aligning to TRBD2. The CDR3 has 14 residues. Germline V gene data show CDR1 as SGHAT and CDR2 as FQNNGV. V lost 5 bases, J lost 2 bases, and 4 bases stayed unmatched. The CDR3 spells CASSGSGRPYEQYF. In DNA, the CDR3 is TGTGCCAGCAGCGGTAGCGGGAGACCCTACGAGCAGTACTTC.

The chain couples TRBV3-1 to TRBJ2-2; TRBD1 matches 7 bases. The CDR3 runs 16 residues. Germline V CDR1 and CDR2: LGHDT, YNNKEL (reference sequence). The ends lost 1 base at V and 4 bases at J; junction bases unmatched: 6. The CDR3, as DNA: TGTGCCAGCAGCCAAGTCAGGACAGGCACCACCGGGGAGCTGTTTTTT. This encodes CASSQVRTGTTGELFF.

This clonotype came up once. This chain connects TRBV11-2 to TRBJ2-1, with D hard to call. The V gene's germline CDR1 is SGHAT and CDR2 FQNNGV. The CDR3 length is 10 residues. V was trimmed by 8 bases and J by 15 bases, leaving 14 bases between them. The CDR3 protein is CASVQVARFF. The CDR3 DNA sequence: TGTGCCAGCGTCCAAGTTGCTCGGTTCTTC.

The rearrangement joins TRBV10-2 to TRBJ2-1, with 12 bases identical to TRBD2. The junction had 9 bases not matched to a gene; V was cut back by 7 bases and J by 2 bases. This CDR3 contains 17 residues. CDR1 and CDR2 from the germline V gene are WSHSY and SAAADI. The chain's CDR3 is CASKGLAGQTTYNEQFF. The CDR3 DNA reads TGCGCCAGCAAAGGACTAGCGGGACAAACCACCTACAATGAGCAGTTCTTC.